The clone carrying this T cell receptor (beta chain) was seen repeatedly, ten times or more. No patient had received any treatment before thyroid surgery. This specimen belongs to a study of metastatic and nonmetastatic thyroid tumors. TCRdb re-called the PCR reads via MiXCR. The table includes about 59,000 clones, almost 30% detected once. This CDR3 is built from 12 residues. Germline CDR1 reads SNHLY; CDR2 reads FYNNEI. V gave up 8 bases and J gave up 3 bases, with 11 bases separating them. The TCR was taken from a female donor with papillary thyroid cancer or a benign thyroid nodule (not recorded which). Some clones in this sample may be carry-over from other donors' samples. The chain is built from TRBV2 and TRBJ2-7; no firm D call. Input material: blood. The CDR3 DNA reads as TGTGCCAGCGCCCGAGCTCACTACGAGCAGTACTTC. Amino acid sequence: CASARAHYEQYF.